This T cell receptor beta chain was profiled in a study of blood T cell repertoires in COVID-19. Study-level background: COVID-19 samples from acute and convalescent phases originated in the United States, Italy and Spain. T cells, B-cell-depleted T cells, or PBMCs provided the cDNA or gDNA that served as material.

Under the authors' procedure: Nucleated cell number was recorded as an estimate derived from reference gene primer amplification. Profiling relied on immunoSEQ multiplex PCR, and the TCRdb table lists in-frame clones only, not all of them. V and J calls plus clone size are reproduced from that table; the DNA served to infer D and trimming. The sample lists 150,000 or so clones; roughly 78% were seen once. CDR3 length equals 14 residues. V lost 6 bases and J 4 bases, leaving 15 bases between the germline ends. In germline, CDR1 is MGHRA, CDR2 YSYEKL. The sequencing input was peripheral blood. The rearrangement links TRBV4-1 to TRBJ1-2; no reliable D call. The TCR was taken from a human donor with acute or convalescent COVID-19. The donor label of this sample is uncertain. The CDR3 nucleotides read TGCGCCAGCAGGCAGACTTTTACTACCTATGGCTACACCTTC. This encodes CASRQTFTTYGYTF.